One sample yielded the 4 T cell receptor beta chains listed below, sequenced in a study of PD-L1 blockade in urothelial cancer (dated by TCRdb to about 2017). The library relied on the immunoSEQ multiplex PCR assay. This is the immuneACCESS table as TCRdb keeps it, with only in-frame sequences that have V and J called. A part of the clones is gone; compared with another copy, unresolved V genes explain less than half, and the rest is unexplained. For this sample there are some 100,000 clones; 91% appear just once. Jointly, the top ten make up about 0.92% of the sample. This specimen consisted of PBMCs, obtained around atezolizumab (anti-PD-L1) treatment. The source of these receptors is an elderly woman with urothelial cancer.

In its sample, this clone was seen once. This chain links TRBV11-2 with TRBJ1-1; possible D gene TRBD1, 6 bases. Germline-derived CDR1 and CDR2 are SGHAT and FQNNGV. Trimming cost V 0 bases and J 0 bases, with 14 bases left between them. The CDR3 contains 17 residues. The CDR3 region is CASSLDRVRGMNTEAFF. CDR3 nucleotide sequence: TGTGCCAGCAGCTTAGATCGCGTCAGGGGAATGAACACTGAAGCTTTCTTT.

The table lists this clone with a count of one. The chain carries TRBV30 and TRBJ1-5; 7 nucleotides agree with TRBD1. The germline gives CDR1 GTSNPN, CDR2 SVGIG (reference sequence). The CDR3 is 13 residues long. V shed 3 bases and J 6 bases; nucleotides not matched to a gene: 5. The CDR3 region is CAWSQGEVQPQHF. CDR3 DNA sequence: TGTGCCTGGAGCCAGGGGGAAGTTCAGCCCCAGCATTTT.

V gene TRBV6-1 combines with J gene TRBJ1-1; D unresolved. The CDR3 sequence is 14 residues long. The ends were cut back, 2 bases at V and 6 bases at J, with 13 bases in the middle. In germline, CDR1 is MNHNS, CDR2 SASEGT. CDR3 sequence (DNA): TGTGCCAGCAGTGAAAATCCCCCGGGGTCTGAAGCTTTCTTT. Translating gives CASSENPPGSEAFF.

V and J are TRBV9 and TRBJ1-1; D is possibly TRBD1 (5 bases). This CDR3 has 14 amino acids. Trimming left V 0 bases short and J 5 bases short, with 11 bases between. Germline loops: CDR1 SGDLS, CDR2 YYNGEE. CDR3 amino acids: CASSVASGGTEAFF. CDR3 nucleotide sequence: TGTGCCAGCAGCGTAGCTAGCGGGGGTACTGAAGCTTTCTTT.